The T cell receptor (beta chain) under discussion was sequenced for a study of shared clonotypes between healthy human individuals. Background on the study: Per donor, CD8 memory used one plate, CD8 naive used two, CD4 memory used three and CD4 naive used three. Study outcomes and limitations: It was anticipated that sequencing depth would influence how many clonotypes donors shared.

Template for every sorted-subset replicate PCR totaled roughly 200 ng DNA, roughly 30,000 T cell genomes. Only in-frame clones appear in the TCRdb table, and some are missing; sequencing was by immunoSEQ multiplex PCR. The data show about 1 million clones, around 75% seen once. Of note for this clone: Its antigen is unidentified.

Among the donors, all were Caucasian adults who lived in Nashville, Tennessee. This sequence was found in a man in his late teens or twenties in good health. Sequenced input: memory CD4+ T cells sorted from blood. As to subset: CD45RA-negative fraction.

For the CDR3, the DNA is TGTGCCAGCAGTTCCGGGACAGGGAAGAGCTACGAGCAGTACTTC. Translated, it gives CASSSGTGKSYEQYF. J is TRBJ2-7 and V is TRBV6-5; 9 nucleotides line up with TRBD1. This CDR3 has 15 residues. The germline V gene encodes CDR1 MNHEY and CDR2 SVGAGI. V gave up 4 bases and J gave up 3 bases; unmatched junction bases: 7.